A selection of T cell receptor beta chains follows, all from one sample in a study of blood T cell repertoires in COVID-19. The assay was immunoSEQ multiplex PCR, and TCRdb's table has in-frame clones only and misses some. The table records about 280,000 clones, about 90% of them present only once. The sequenced sample was PBMCs or T cells enriched from blood (not recorded which). Receptors were obtained from a woman in her thirties with acute COVID-19. CDR3s include the opening cysteine and the closing phenylalanine or tryptophan. D genes are given only for firm matches. A row's size may be missing; if present it is once, few, many or a size class.

size	D	V	J	DNA	CDR3
NA	NA	TRBV9	TRBJ2-1	TGTGCCAGCAGCAATCAGGCGGGACCCTACAATGAGCAGTTCTTC	CASSNQAGPYNEQFF
few	NA	TRBV6-1	TRBJ2-1	TGTGCCAGCAGTGAAGGGGGCGCAAAGTTCTTC	CASSEGGAKFF
NA	NA	TRBV4-1	TRBJ1-2	TGCGCCAGCAGCCAAGTGGAGACAGCTAGCTATGGCTACACCTTC	CASSQVETASYGYTF
NA	NA	TRBV19	TRBJ2-3	TGTGCCAGTAGTATAGACGGCGGGCGGACAGATACGCAGTATTTT	CASSIDGGRTDTQYF
once	NA	TRBV4-1	TRBJ1-4	TGCGCCAGCAGCCAAGTATCGGGGACACTAACTGAAAAACTGTTTTTT	CASSQVSGTLTEKLFF
NA	TRBD1	TRBV2	TRBJ1-4	TGTGCCAGCACAGGGGGTCGGACTAATGAAAAACTGTTTTTT	CASTGGRTNEKLFF
NA	NA	TRBV2	TRBJ1-5	TGTGCCAGCAGGGAGGGATTAACCGGGACGGCGAATCAGCCCCAGCATTTT	CASREGLTGTANQPQHF
NA	NA	TRBV30	TRBJ1-2	TGTGCCTGGAGTCGGGGGTGCCCGATGGGGGGCTATGGCTACACCTTC	CAWSRGCPMGGYGYTF
NA	NA	TRBV2	TRBJ2-6	TGTGCCAGCAGTGACGCCTGGGGCCCGAGCTCTGGGGCCAACGTCCTGACTTTC	CASSDAWGPSSGANVLTF
NA	TRBD1	TRBV18	TRBJ1-4	TGTGCCAGCTCACGGGGGACAGGGGGCCCCACAACTAATGAAAAACTGTTTTTT	CASSRGTGGPTTNEKLFF
once	NA	TRBV19	TRBJ2-3	TGTGCCAGTAGTTTGGACGGGGGAAGAGATACGCAGTATTTT	CASSLDGGRDTQYF
once	NA	TRBV3-1/TRBV3-2	TRBJ2-7	TGTGCCAGCAGCCAAGATGTGGTAGCGGTAACCTACGAGCAGTACTTC	CASSQDVVAVTYEQYF
NA	TRBD2	TRBV7-2	TRBJ2-1	TGTGCCAGCAGCCCGCGGGCTAGCGGGATTGTTGAGCAGTTCTTC	CASSPRASGIVEQFF
NA	TRBD1	TRBV5-1	TRBJ2-3	TGCGCCAGCAGCTTAGAGACAGGGCTTGGAGATACGCAGTATTTT	CASSLETGLGDTQYF
NA	TRBD2	TRBV19	TRBJ2-7	TGTGCCAGTAGTATGGATTCTAGACTAGCGGGTTCCTACGAGCAGTACTTC	CASSMDSRLAGSYEQYF
NA	TRBD2	TRBV7-9	TRBJ2-1	TGTGCCAGCAGCCCCCGACTAGCGGGAGGGGAGCAGTTCTTC	CASSPRLAGGEQFF
NA	TRBD2	TRBV11-3	TRBJ2-2	TGTGCCAGCAGCTTAGGCGTTAGCGGGGGGCACACCGGGGAGCTGTTTTTT	CASSLGVSGGHTGELFF
NA	TRBD1	TRBV18	TRBJ1-4	TGTGCCAGCTCACGAAGGACAGGTCCTAATGAAAAACTGTTTTTT	CASSRRTGPNEKLFF
NA	NA	TRBV21-1	TRBJ1-1	TGTGCCAGCAGCAATTTTTCCACGAGCGTACCCGCGCTGATTGAAGCTTTCTTT	CASSNFSTSVPALIEAFF
NA	NA	TRBV28	TRBJ1-5	TGTGCCAGCAGTGACGGACAGTTCAATCAGCCCCAGCATTTT	CASSDGQFNQPQHF
NA	NA	TRBV27	TRBJ1-4	TGTGCCAGCAGTTCCCGGCGGGCCGTCGGAATACTGTTTTTT	CASSSRRAVGILFF
NA	TRBD2	TRBV18	TRBJ2-7	TGTGCCAGCTCACCGCGGACTAGCGGGACTTACGAGCAGTACTTC	CASSPRTSGTYEQYF